What follows are 22 T cell receptor beta chains derived from one specimen sequenced in a study of blood T cell dynamics during melanoma immunotherapy (dated by TCRdb to between 2020 and 2021). Library method: the immunoSEQ multiplex PCR assay. Held by TCRdb, this immuneACCESS table contains in-frame sequences only and omits some clones. Under half of the omission traces to an unresolved V gene where checked; the cause of the rest is unknown. The sample table includes about 77 clones. The time point label for this specimen denotes: pre-treatment baseline. The source was cell-free DNA from blood, collected from a patient treated with checkpoint blockade. The cell subset or site label here, explained by the study, means: plasma cell-free DNA. These receptors were collected from a human donor with melanoma.

This CDR3 reads CASSFDRVNSDTQYF. DNA of the CDR3: TGTGCCAGCAGCTTCGACAGGGTGAATTCAGATACGCAGTATTTT. The chain employs TRBV7-3 and TRBJ2-3; 7 positions match TRBD1. Looked up from germline, CDR1 is SGHTA and CDR2 is FQGTGA. CDR3 length: 15 residues. After removal of 3 bases from V and 4 bases from J, the junction contained 7 bases not matched to a gene.

This clone was counted a few times. This chain uses TRBV7-8 with TRBJ1-2; D is unclear. CDR1 is SGHVS, CDR2 FQNEAQ, per germline. The CDR3 spans 15 residues. V lost 5 bases and J 0 bases, leaving 13 bases between the germline ends. The CDR3 DNA follows: TGTGCCAGCAGCCCGACACCTTTTACTAACTATGGCTACACCTTC. Translation gives CASSPTPFTNYGYTF.

V usage is TRBV5-1 and J usage is TRBJ2-1, with 9 positions matching TRBD2. The CDR3 covers 13 residues. V dropped 7 bases and J dropped 5; count of bases not matched to a gene: 4. The germline CDR1 and CDR2 sequences are SGHRS and YFSETQ. The CDR3 DNA reads as TGCGCCAGCCGGCTAGCGGGGAACAATGAGCAGTTCTTC. Translating gives CASRLAGNNEQFF.

The chain links TRBV30 to TRBJ2-1; 9 positions match TRBD1. The CDR3 consists of 15 residues. Unmatched junction bases numbered 6, after V lost 3 bases and J lost 3 bases. In germline, CDR1 is GTSNPN, CDR2 SVGIG (reference sequence). CDR3 residues: CAWRLGDRDYNEQFF. The DNA of the CDR3 is TGTGCCTGGAGGTTAGGGGACAGGGACTACAATGAGCAGTTCTTC.

This chain connects TRBV10-3 to TRBJ2-2, with TRBD2 matching 10 bases. CDR1 is ENHRY and CDR2 is SYGVKD in the germline V gene. CDR3 size: 16 residues. The V gene end was trimmed by 3 bases and the J gene end by 8 bases; junction bases not matched to a gene: 9. The CDR3 DNA sequence: TGTGCCATCAGTGAAACTAGCGGGGCGTTGGGGGGGGAGCTGTTTTTT. It encodes CAISETSGALGGELFF.

This chain connects TRBV2 to TRBJ1-2; 7 bases agree with TRBD1. Germline-derived CDR1 and CDR2 are SNHLY and FYNNEI. The CDR3 consists of 14 residues. J gave up 4 bases and V 6 bases, and 8 bases lay outside the gene matches. CDR3 DNA sequence: TGTGCCAGCAGCCCTTCGGACAGGTTCTATGGCTACACCTTC. Amino acid sequence: CASSPSDRFYGYTF.

This chain uses TRBV28 with TRBJ1-4; D gene unclear. The V end was cut by 4 bases, the J end by 6 bases, with 12 bases between. This CDR3 is 14 amino acids long. Germline V gives CDR1 MDHEN, CDR2 SYDVKM. In DNA form, the CDR3 reads TGTGCCAGCAGTTCAACAGAGCACTATGAAAAACTGTTTTTT. Translated, it gives CASSSTEHYEKLFF. Full variable domain (rest looked up from reference TRBV28 and TRBJ1-4): DVKVTQSSRYLVKRTGEKVFLECVQDMDHENMFWYRQDPGLGLRLIYFSYDVKMKEKGDIPEGYSVSREKKERFSLILESASTNQTSMYLCASSSTEHYEKLFFGSGTQLSVL.

This clone was observed a few times. The rearrangement links TRBV21-1 to TRBJ2-6; TRBD2, the table's D call, was not compared with the DNA. TRBV21-1 is a pseudogene. The CDR3 covers 17 residues. The CDR3 bases are TGTGCCAGCAGTCGTCCACTACAACAAAGTCGGGCCAACGTCCTGACTTTC. Its translation: CASSRPLQQSRANVLTF.

The CDR3 sequence: CASSLALRDPTDTQYF. Here the CDR3 DNA reads TGTGCCAGCAGCTTGGCCCTCAGGGACCCCACAGATACGCAGTATTTT. V gene TRBV5-5 combines with J gene TRBJ2-3; D is possibly TRBD1 or TRBD2 (5 bases each). Trimming took 0 bases from V and 2 from J, leaving 13 bases between them. This CDR3 region has 16 residues. Germline assignment: CDR1 SGHKS and CDR2 YYEKEE (reference sequence). The variable domain in full, completed from reference TRBV5-5 and TRBJ2-3, reads DAGVTQSPTHLIKTRGQQVTLRCSPISGHKSVSWYQQVLGQGPQFIFQYYEKEERGRGNFPDRFSARQFPNYSSELNVNALLLGDSALYLCASSLALRDPTDTQYFGPGTRLTVL.

This chain joins TRBV5-5 and TRBJ1-5; D is undetermined. Germline loops: CDR1 SGHKS, CDR2 YYEKEE (reference sequence). The CDR3 covers 14 residues. V was clipped by 0 bases and J by 1 base, with 5 bases between them. This CDR3 is CASSLETSNQPQHF. CDR3 nucleotide sequence: TGTGCCAGCAGCTTGGAGACAAGCAATCAGCCCCAGCATTTT.

The V call is TRBV18, the J call TRBJ1-4; D is uncertain. Trimming shortened V by 3 bases and J by 5 bases, and 7 bases separated the two germline ends. The CDR3 is made up of 13 amino acids. Germline CDR1 and CDR2: KGHSH and LQKENI. This CDR3 is CASSPGRNEKLFF. The CDR3 DNA reads TGTGCCAGCTCACCGGGCCGGAATGAAAAACTGTTTTTT.

This clone was detected a few times. The V call is TRBV4-2, the J call TRBJ1-1; 11 nucleotides align to TRBD1. V lost 1 base and J lost 0; bases outside the gene matches: 7. The CDR3 consists of 18 residues. Germline CDR1 and CDR2: LGHNA and YNFKEQ. The CDR3 spells CASSQVDRGPLMNTEAFF. As DNA, the CDR3 is TGTGCCAGCAGCCAAGTGGACAGGGGGCCTCTCATGAACACTGAAGCTTTCTTT.

V and J are TRBV12-5 and TRBJ2-6; D is possibly TRBD1 (5 bases). The CDR3 loop spans 18 amino acids. Germline assignment: CDR1 LGHNT and CDR2 FRNRAP. Between the trimmed V and J ends, which lost 5 bases and 5 bases, there was a span of 22 bases. The CDR3 DNA is TGTGCTAGTGGTATCCACACTGCAGGACAAAGTCGGGCCAACGTCCTGACTTTC. Translation: CASGIHTAGQSRANVLTF.

The V call is TRBV27, the J call TRBJ2-2; 11 bases line up with TRBD2. The germline CDR1 and CDR2 sequences are MNHEY and SMNVEV (reference sequence). Unmatched junction bases numbered 9, after V lost 5 bases and J lost 7 bases. The CDR3 covers 16 residues. The chain's CDR3 is CASSPLAGDRIGELFF. DNA for the CDR3: TGTGCCAGCAGTCCACTAGCGGGAGACCGAATCGGGGAGCTGTTTTTT.

This clone was counted once. The chain employs TRBV5-4 and TRBJ1-1; D may be TRBD1 (5 bases). The CDR3 covers 14 residues. Looked up from germline, CDR1 is SGHNT and CDR2 is YYREEE (reference sequence). The V end was cut by 1 base, the J end by 3 bases, with 10 bases between. The CDR3 sequence: CASSLPDKYTEAFF. CDR3 DNA sequence: TGTGCCAGCAGCTTGCCGGACAAATACACTGAAGCTTTCTTT.

Only one count was recorded for this clone. The chain uses TRBV5-6 and TRBJ2-7, with D perhaps TRBD1 (7 bases). CDR1 is SGHDT, CDR2 YYEEEE, per germline. CDR3 length: 14 amino acids. Trimming took 2 bases from V and 3 from J, leaving 12 bases between them. In DNA, the CDR3 is TGTGCCAGCAGCTTTGGAGGGACAGACTACGAGCAGTACGTC. Encoded protein: CASSFGGTDYEQYV.

CDR3 sequence (DNA): TGTGCCAGCAGATTTAGCGGAAGCTCTGGAAACACCATATATTTT. This gives the protein CASRFSGSSGNTIYF. The chain employs TRBV7-2 and TRBJ1-3; D is ambiguous. Germline-derived CDR1 and CDR2 are SGHTA and FQGNSA. Trimming took off 6 bases at V and 0 bases at J, with 12 bases between the two ends. The CDR3 has 15 amino acids.

The gene calls are TRBV7-9 and TRBJ2-6; D unresolved. This CDR3 has 19 amino acids. Germline V lookup: CDR1 SEHNR, CDR2 FQNEAQ (reference sequence). Trimming pared 2 bases from V and 0 bases from J, leaving 17 bases between. CDR3 bases: TGTGCCAGCAGCTTATCGCTCCCGGAGCAGCCCTCTGGGGCCAACGTCCTGACTTTC. Its translation is CASSLSLPEQPSGANVLTF. Together with reference TRBV7-9 and TRBJ2-6, the CDR3 gives the full variable domain: DTGVSQNPRHKITKRGQNVTFRCDPISEHNRLYWYRQTLGQGPEFLTYFQNEAQLEKSRLLSDRFSAERPKGSFSTLEIQRTEQGDSAMYLCASSLSLPEQPSGANVLTFGAGSRLTVL.

The chain is built from TRBV6-1 and TRBJ1-2; the D is unclear. Trimming removed 2 bases from V and 8 bases from J, with 6 bases in between. CDR1 is MNHNS and CDR2 is SASEGT in the germline V gene. The CDR3 is 11 amino acids. CDR3 residues: CASSELRGYTF. In DNA, the CDR3 is TGTGCCAGCAGTGAATTAAGAGGCTACACCTTC.

This clone appeared a few times. CDR3 protein: CASKRERGTDTQYF. The DNA of the CDR3 is TGTGCCAGCAAACGGGAAAGGGGTACAGATACGCAGTATTTT. This chain connects TRBV28 to TRBJ2-3; D tentatively reads TRBD1 or TRBD2 (5 bases each). Between the trimmed V and J ends, which lost 7 bases and 3 bases, there was a span of 14 bases. Germline lookup yields CDR1 MDHEN and CDR2 SYDVKM. The CDR3 spans 14 residues.

This chain joins TRBV10-3 and TRBJ1-1; no reliable D call. Germline lookup yields CDR1 ENHRY and CDR2 SYGVKD. V was clipped by 5 bases and J by 0 bases, with 4 bases between them. This CDR3 contains 12 residues. CDR3 DNA sequence: TGTGCCATCAGTACCCTGAACACTGAAGCTTTCTTT. Translation gives CAISTLNTEAFF.

This clone occurred once. The rearrangement links TRBV6-4 to TRBJ1-4; the match to TRBD1 covers 9 bases. Trimming removed 4 bases from V and 3 bases from J; junction bases left unmatched: 3. CDR1 and CDR2 (germline): MRHNA, SNTAGT. The CDR3 sequence is 15 residues long. The CDR3 DNA is TGTGCCAGCAGTGCCGACAGGGGGTCTAATGAAAAACTGTTTTTT. Translating gives CASSADRGSNEKLFF.